What follows are 14 T cell receptor beta chains derived from one specimen sequenced in a study of T cell responses to AZD1222 COVID-19 vaccine. Assay used: immunoSEQ multiplex PCR; TCRdb lists only in-frame clones, some missing. The table records around 120,000 clones, approximately 90% of them present only once. The specimen comprised peripheral blood, sampled on day 0 of AZD1222 vaccination. The receptors were sampled from an adult in good health.

The rearrangement links TRBV7-9 to TRBJ2-2, with 13 bases that match TRBD2. The CDR3 runs to 16 residues. J gave up 5 bases and V 4 bases, and 4 bases lay outside the gene matches. Germline CDR1 SEHNR, CDR2 FQNEAQ (reference sequence). The CDR3 spells CASSSRLAGGTGELFF. The CDR3 DNA sequence: TGTGCCAGCAGCTCGAGACTAGCGGGAGGAACCGGGGAGCTGTTTTTT.

The chain links TRBV28 to TRBJ2-5; D might be TRBD2 (5 bases). V dropped 9 bases and J dropped 2 bases, with 13 bases sitting between them. CDR3 length equals 13 residues. Germline CDR1 reads MDHEN; CDR2 reads SYDVKM. The CDR3 sequence: CASASSPQETQYF. CDR3 DNA: TGTGCCAGTGCTAGCAGCCCTCAAGAGACCCAGTACTTC.

This sequence joins TRBV9 and TRBJ2-7; D is possibly TRBD1 or TRBD2 (5 bases each). The CDR3 contains 13 residues. Germline V gene sequence: CDR1 SGDLS, CDR2 YYNGEE. V lost 5 bases and J lost 2, with 11 bases in between. The CDR3 is CASSSGTPYEQYF. The CDR3 DNA is TGTGCCAGCAGTTCCGGGACGCCCTACGAGCAGTACTTC.

This clone was seen repeatedly, ten times or more. The V call is TRBV5-1, the J call TRBJ1-2; 10 nucleotides line up with TRBD1. This CDR3 spans 14 amino acids. Looked up from germline, CDR1 is SGHRS and CDR2 is YFSETQ. With V trimmed by 1 base and J by 6 bases, 3 bases remained unmatched. The CDR3 region is CASSLYGTGDGYTF. In DNA, the CDR3 is TGCGCCAGCAGCTTGTACGGGACAGGGGATGGCTACACCTTC. Complete variable domain (other parts from reference TRBV5-1 and TRBJ1-2): KAGVTQTPRYLIKTRGQQVTLSCSPISGHRSVSWYQQTPGQGLQFLFEYFSETQRNKGNFPGRFSGRQFSNSRSEMNVSTLELGDSALYLCASSLYGTGDGYTFGSGTRLTVV.

The chain joins TRBV19 to TRBJ1-1; D not resolved. The CDR3 has 15 residues. Looked up from germline, CDR1 is LNHDA and CDR2 is SQIVND (reference sequence). V lost 6 bases, J lost 1 base, and 15 bases lay in between. Here the CDR3 DNA reads TGTGCCAGTAGCCGTGTCGGGCAGGAGAACACTGAAGCTTTCTTT. It is translated as CASSRVGQENTEAFF.

The J gene is TRBJ2-7, the V gene TRBV4-2, with a weak D call TRBD1 (6 bases). V lost 0 bases and J lost 0, with 12 bases in between. The CDR3 is made up of 16 amino acids. Germline CDR1 is LGHNA and CDR2 is YNFKEQ. The CDR3: CASSQDTGQTSYEQYF. The DNA of the CDR3 is TGTGCCAGCAGCCAAGATACGGGACAAACCTCCTACGAGCAGTACTTC.

V is TRBV15 and J is TRBJ1-1; the match to TRBD1 covers 7 bases. CDR1 and CDR2 (germline): LNHNV, YYDKDF (reference sequence). CDR3 length: 14 amino acids. Trimming removed 6 bases from V and 4 bases from J; junction bases left unmatched: 8. The CDR3 loop reads CATRTTGKVTEAFF. The CDR3 nucleotides read TGTGCCACCAGAACGACAGGGAAGGTCACTGAAGCTTTCTTT.

V is TRBV6-6 and J is TRBJ2-5; 8 bases fit TRBD1. V trimming: 6 bases; J trimming: 5 bases; junction bases outside the gene matches: 11. From germline, CDR1 is MNHNY and CDR2 SVGAGI (reference sequence). The CDR3 consists of 15 residues. The CDR3 protein is CASRLKQGVGETQYF. DNA for the CDR3: TGTGCCAGCAGATTAAAACAGGGGGTAGGGGAGACCCAGTACTTC.

The rearrangement joins TRBV12-3 or TRBV12-4 to TRBJ1-2, with a tentative D call TRBD1 (5 bases). The CDR3 loop spans 12 amino acids. Trimming removed 7 bases at V and 7 bases at J, with 13 bases between. The CDR3 sequence is CASTRAGLGYTF. In nucleotides, the CDR3 is TGTGCCAGCACCCGGGCGGGGCTTGGCTACACCTTC.

V is TRBV28 and J is TRBJ2-4; TRBD2 is a possible D gene (5 bases). The V gene's germline CDR1 is MDHEN and CDR2 SYDVKM. V gave up 2 bases and J gave up 4 bases, with 9 bases separating them. The CDR3 is made up of 14 amino acids. The CDR3 protein is CASSLTGIKNIQYF. CDR3 nucleotide sequence: TGTGCCAGCAGTTTAACGGGGATAAAAAACATTCAGTACTTC.

The chain carries TRBV18 and TRBJ1-2; 8 nucleotides agree with TRBD1. The germline V gene encodes CDR1 KGHSH and CDR2 LQKENI. There are 16 residues in the CDR3. V was clipped by 4 bases and J by 3 bases; unmatched bases: 10. The DNA of the CDR3 is TGTGCCAGCTCACTCAAAACGGGACAGGCTTACTATGGCTACACCTTC. This sequence encodes CASSLKTGQAYYGYTF.

The V call is TRBV11-3, the J call TRBJ2-6; TRBD1 matches 7 bases. Germline V gives CDR1 SGHNT, CDR2 YENEEA. Trimming took 1 base from V and 4 from J; bases not matched to a gene: 4. CDR3 length equals 16 residues. The CDR3 loop is CASSLATGIGANVLTF. The CDR3 coding sequence is TGTGCCAGCAGCTTAGCGACAGGGATAGGGGCCAACGTCCTGACTTTC. Supplemented by reference TRBV11-3 and TRBJ2-6, the full variable domain reads EAGVVQSPRYKIIEKKQPVAFWCNPISGHNTLYWYLQNLGQGPELLIRYENEEAVDDSQLPKDRFSAERLKGVDSTLKIQPAELGDSAVYLCASSLATGIGANVLTFGAGSRLTVL.

This clone occurred a few times. The chain uses TRBV14 and TRBJ1-2, with a weak D call TRBD1 (5 bases). Trimming removed 0 bases from V and 3 bases from J, with 14 bases in between. The CDR3 runs 16 residues. Germline V gene data show CDR1 as SGHDN and CDR2 as FVKESK. The CDR3 is CASSQETGTEYYGYTF. The DNA for the CDR3 is TGTGCCAGCAGCCAAGAAACCGGGACGGAATACTATGGCTACACCTTC.

This chain joins TRBV7-9 and TRBJ1-1, with 7 bases lining up with TRBD1. The CDR3 sequence is 17 residues long. CDR1 SEHNR and CDR2 FQNEAQ come from the germline V gene (reference sequence). J lost 1 base, V lost 2 bases, and 10 bases had no gene match. The CDR3 loop is CASSLPGTERANTEAFF. The CDR3, as DNA: TGTGCCAGCAGCTTACCCGGGACAGAGAGAGCGAACACTGAAGCTTTCTTT.